These T cell receptor beta chains were read from a single sample in a study of beta chain features in type 1 diabetes. Measured with immunoSEQ multiplex PCR; TCRdb has only the in-frame clones, and not every one. Among over 100,000 clones listed, 30% to 50% were seen once. Sequenced material: stem cell memory CD4+ T cells from blood. The receptors originated from a woman aged 18-30 years in good health. Each CDR3 is given with its conserved first and last residue. D genes are given only for firm matches. Expanded clones are given a class, and other clones once, few, many or no size at all.

v_call: TRBV5-1
d_call: .
j_call: TRBJ2-3
clone_size: .
cdr3_nt: TGCGCCAGCAGCTTGAGGGGAAAGTCAGATACGCAGTATTTT
cdr3_aa: CASSLRGKSDTQYF

v_call: TRBV4-3
d_call: .
j_call: TRBJ1-1
clone_size: .
cdr3_nt: TGCGCCAGCAGCCAAGGAGTCCGGGGTCAGAATGAAGCTTTCTTT
cdr3_aa: CASSQGVRGQNEAFF

v_call: TRBV5-4
d_call: TRBD2
j_call: TRBJ2-7
clone_size: .
cdr3_nt: TGTGCCAGCAGCTTGGACTCGGGGGGATCCTACGAGCAGTACTTC
cdr3_aa: CASSLDSGGSYEQYF

v_call: TRBV7-3
d_call: TRBD2
j_call: TRBJ2-1
clone_size: once
cdr3_nt: TGTGCCAGCAGCTCGGGACTAGCGGATTACAATGAGCAGTTCTTC
cdr3_aa: CASSSGLADYNEQFF

v_call: TRBV7-2
d_call: .
j_call: TRBJ2-5
clone_size: .
cdr3_nt: TGTGCCAGCAGCGAGCGGAGCGGGGAGACCCAGTACTTC
cdr3_aa: CASSERSGETQYF

v_call: TRBV6-5
d_call: TRBD1
j_call: TRBJ1-1
clone_size: .
cdr3_nt: TGTGCCAGCAGCTTGACAGGGGCGGACACTGAAGCTTTCTTT
cdr3_aa: CASSLTGADTEAFF

v_call: TRBV6-6
d_call: .
j_call: TRBJ2-7
clone_size: few
cdr3_nt: TGTGCCACACATAAGAGGAGCTCCTACGAGCAGTACTTC
cdr3_aa: CATHKRSSYEQYF

v_call: TRBV7-2
d_call: .
j_call: TRBJ2-1
clone_size: .
cdr3_nt: TGTGCCAGCAGCTTGAAAGGGGACTACAATGAGCAGTTCTTC
cdr3_aa: CASSLKGDYNEQFF

v_call: TRBV28
d_call: TRBD2
j_call: TRBJ2-3
clone_size: few
cdr3_nt: TGTGCCAGCATACCACTAGCGGGCACAGATACGCAGTATTTT
cdr3_aa: CASIPLAGTDTQYF

v_call: TRBV6-5
d_call: TRBD1
j_call: TRBJ1-2
clone_size: .
cdr3_nt: TGTGCCAGCAGAAAATTACAGGGGGGAAGTGGCTACACCTTC
cdr3_aa: CASRKLQGGSGYTF

v_call: TRBV11-2
d_call: .
j_call: TRBJ1-1
clone_size: .
cdr3_nt: TGTGCCAGCAGCTTAGTCCTAGGGGAGGGGCGGACTGAAGCTTTCTTT
cdr3_aa: CASSLVLGEGRTEAFF

v_call: TRBV7-2
d_call: TRBD1
j_call: TRBJ1-2
clone_size: .
cdr3_nt: TGTGCCAGCAGCTATGACAGGGGGGCAGGCGGCTACACCTTC
cdr3_aa: CASSYDRGAGGYTF

v_call: TRBV7-2
d_call: .
j_call: TRBJ2-1
clone_size: once
cdr3_nt: TGTGCCAGCAGCCCTAACCCCCGGGGGAGCTCCTACAATGAGCAGTTCTTC
cdr3_aa: CASSPNPRGSSYNEQFF

v_call: TRBV5-4
d_call: .
j_call: TRBJ2-7
clone_size: .
cdr3_nt: TGTGCCAGCAGTTCTAACCGGGACATGGCGCAGTACTTC
cdr3_aa: CASSSNRDMAQYF

v_call: TRBV2
d_call: TRBD1
j_call: TRBJ1-4
clone_size: once
cdr3_nt: TGTGCCAGCATCCTATTACAGGGGATTAATGAAAAACTGTTTTTT
cdr3_aa: CASILLQGINEKLFF

v_call: TRBV19
d_call: .
j_call: TRBJ1-4
clone_size: .
cdr3_nt: TGTGCCAGTACCCGGCGGGGGCGCCGGGTTGAAAAACTGTTTTTT
cdr3_aa: CASTRRGRRVEKLFF

v_call: TRBV11-2
d_call: TRBD2
j_call: TRBJ2-2
clone_size: .
cdr3_nt: TGTGCCAGCAGCTTAGTGGCGGGAGATAGGACCGGGGAGCTGTTTTTT
cdr3_aa: CASSLVAGDRTGELFF

v_call: TRBV30
d_call: TRBD1
j_call: TRBJ1-5
clone_size: once
cdr3_nt: TGTGCCTGGAGTTCGACAGGGAGCCAGCCCCAGCATTTT
cdr3_aa: CAWSSTGSQPQHF

v_call: TRBV9
d_call: TRBD2
j_call: TRBJ2-2
clone_size: few
cdr3_nt: TGTGCCAGCAGCGTAATCAGCGGGAGGGCCGCCGGGGAGCTGTTTTTT
cdr3_aa: CASSVISGRAAGELFF

v_call: TRBV10-3
d_call: .
j_call: TRBJ2-3
clone_size: few
cdr3_nt: TGTGCCATCAGCCCTCCAGAAAATACGCAGTATTTT
cdr3_aa: CAISPPENTQYF

v_call: TRBV10-3
d_call: .
j_call: TRBJ1-5
clone_size: .
cdr3_nt: TGTGCCATCAGTGAGGGGCAGGGATACCAGCCCCAGCATTTT
cdr3_aa: CAISEGQGYQPQHF

v_call: TRBV4-2
d_call: .
j_call: TRBJ1-5
clone_size: .
cdr3_nt: TGTGCCAGCAGCCATAAACAGGGAAATCAGCCCCAGCATTTT
cdr3_aa: CASSHKQGNQPQHF

v_call: TRBV5-1
d_call: TRBD2
j_call: TRBJ2-3
clone_size: few
cdr3_nt: TGCGCCAGCAGCTCCCTAGCGGGAGGGAAGACAGATACGCAGTATTTT
cdr3_aa: CASSSLAGGKTDTQYF

v_call: TRBV11-2
d_call: .
j_call: TRBJ2-7
clone_size: .
cdr3_nt: TGTGCCAGCAGCTTAGACAGTTACGAGCAGTACTTC
cdr3_aa: CASSLDSYEQYF

v_call: TRBV14
d_call: TRBD1
j_call: TRBJ1-2
clone_size: few
cdr3_nt: TGTGCCAGCAGCCCAAGACAGGGTCGTCTCCTTTATGGCTACACCTTC
cdr3_aa: CASSPRQGRLLYGYTF

v_call: TRBV28
d_call: .
j_call: TRBJ1-4
clone_size: few
cdr3_nt: TGTGCCAGCAGTTTACAGGGGAGAAGGGAAAAACTGTTTTTT
cdr3_aa: CASSLQGRREKLFF

v_call: TRBV5-4
d_call: .
j_call: TRBJ1-4
clone_size: .
cdr3_nt: TGTGCCAGCAGCTGGTACGGGAAAGGTGAAAAACTGTTTTTT
cdr3_aa: CASSWYGKGEKLFF

v_call: TRBV10-3
d_call: TRBD1
j_call: TRBJ2-1
clone_size: .
cdr3_nt: TGTGCCATCACCCGGACAGGGGGCTCCTACAATGAGCAGTTCTTC
cdr3_aa: CAITRTGGSYNEQFF

v_call: TRBV4-2
d_call: TRBD2
j_call: TRBJ2-7
clone_size: few
cdr3_nt: TGTGCCAGCAGCCAAGATAAAGCGGGGATCACCTACGAGCAGTACTTC
cdr3_aa: CASSQDKAGITYEQYF

v_call: TRBV7-9
d_call: .
j_call: TRBJ1-2
clone_size: .
cdr3_nt: TGTGCCAGCAGCCCACCCCCGACAGTCTATGGCTACACCTTC
cdr3_aa: CASSPPPTVYGYTF

v_call: TRBV27
d_call: TRBD1
j_call: TRBJ1-5
clone_size: few
cdr3_nt: TGTGCCAGCAGACCAGGACAGGGGTGGTATGGTCAGCCCCAGCATTTT
cdr3_aa: CASRPGQGWYGQPQHF

v_call: TRBV6-5
d_call: .
j_call: TRBJ2-1
clone_size: few
cdr3_nt: TGTGCCAGCAGTTATTTGGGGGCTGAGCAGTTCTTC
cdr3_aa: CASSYLGAEQFF

v_call: TRBV9
d_call: TRBD2
j_call: TRBJ2-1
clone_size: .
cdr3_nt: TGTGCCAGCAGCCCAGCGGGACTAGCGGTTTACAATGAGCAGTTCTTC
cdr3_aa: CASSPAGLAVYNEQFF

v_call: TRBV2
d_call: TRBD1
j_call: TRBJ1-5
clone_size: .
cdr3_nt: TGTGCCAGCAGGGGGGGGACAGGGGAACGTCAGCCCCAGCATTTT
cdr3_aa: CASRGGTGERQPQHF

v_call: TRBV28
d_call: .
j_call: TRBJ2-7
clone_size: .
cdr3_nt: TGTGCCAGCAGTTTACCCACGGGAGTGCGCTACGAGCAGTACTTC
cdr3_aa: CASSLPTGVRYEQYF

v_call: TRBV7-9
d_call: .
j_call: TRBJ2-7
clone_size: .
cdr3_nt: TGTGCCAGCAGCCAGGGACACACCTACGAGCAGTACTTC
cdr3_aa: CASSQGHTYEQYF

v_call: TRBV11-2
d_call: .
j_call: TRBJ2-7
clone_size: .
cdr3_nt: TGTGCCAGCAGCTTAACTTTCCGGAGGGGGCCCTCCTACGAGCAGTACTTC
cdr3_aa: CASSLTFRRGPSYEQYF

v_call: TRBV18
d_call: TRBD2
j_call: TRBJ2-2
clone_size: .
cdr3_nt: TGTGCCAGCTCACCACCATACGGACTAGCGGTCGCCGGGGAGCTGTTTTTT
cdr3_aa: CASSPPYGLAVAGELFF

v_call: TRBV5-1
d_call: .
j_call: TRBJ1-1
clone_size: .
cdr3_nt: TGCGCCAGCAGCCTACAGGGCAACACTGAAGCTTTCTTT
cdr3_aa: CASSLQGNTEAFF

v_call: TRBV11-3
d_call: TRBD2
j_call: TRBJ2-1
clone_size: .
cdr3_nt: TGTGCCAGCAGCCCCGGAGCGGGATGGGGTGAGCAGTTCTTC
cdr3_aa: CASSPGAGWGEQFF

v_call: TRBV18
d_call: TRBD2
j_call: TRBJ2-7
clone_size: few
cdr3_nt: TGTGCCAGCTCACCGACTAGCGGGATCTACGAGCAGTACTTC
cdr3_aa: CASSPTSGIYEQYF

v_call: TRBV18
d_call: TRBD1
j_call: TRBJ2-1
clone_size: .
cdr3_nt: TGTGCCAGCTCACCACCCTCGGGACAGGGGTACAATGAGCAGTTCTTC
cdr3_aa: CASSPPSGQGYNEQFF

v_call: TRBV29-1
d_call: .
j_call: TRBJ2-1
clone_size: .
cdr3_nt: TGCAGCGTTGTAGGAGGCAGGGAGGCGAGGTATGAGCAGTTCTTC
cdr3_aa: CSVVGGREARYEQFF

v_call: TRBV19
d_call: .
j_call: TRBJ2-6
clone_size: once
cdr3_nt: TGTGCCAGTAGTCCGCCGGGAGGGGCCAACGTCCTGACTTTC
cdr3_aa: CASSPPGGANVLTF

v_call: TRBV9
d_call: TRBD2
j_call: TRBJ2-1
clone_size: .
cdr3_nt: TGTGCCAGCAGCTTACACGGGGGGCTAGCGGGAGATGAGCAGTTCTTC
cdr3_aa: CASSLHGGLAGDEQFF

v_call: TRBV29-1
d_call: TRBD1
j_call: TRBJ1-5
clone_size: .
cdr3_nt: TGCAGCGTTGCAGGGGGCGGTCAGCCCCAGCATTTT
cdr3_aa: CSVAGGGQPQHF

v_call: TRBV7-9
d_call: .
j_call: TRBJ2-3
clone_size: few
cdr3_nt: TGTGCCAGCAGCCAAGGTATCGGGGTTATCTTGGTCGCAGATACGCAGTATTTT
cdr3_aa: CASSQGIGVILVADTQYF

v_call: TRBV7-9
d_call: TRBD2
j_call: TRBJ2-5
clone_size: .
cdr3_nt: TGTGCCAGCAGCTTAGCGGGAGGGCCGGGGACCCAGTACTTC
cdr3_aa: CASSLAGGPGTQYF

v_call: TRBV6-4
d_call: .
j_call: TRBJ2-3
clone_size: .
cdr3_nt: TGTGCCAGCAGTCGAGAGGCAGCTAGCACAGATACGCAGTATTTT
cdr3_aa: CASSREAASTDTQYF

v_call: TRBV28
d_call: .
j_call: TRBJ1-5
clone_size: .
cdr3_nt: TGTGCCGGATCCATGGGAGGCGGCAATCAGCCCCAGCATTTT
cdr3_aa: CAGSMGGGNQPQHF

v_call: TRBV30
d_call: .
j_call: TRBJ1-6
clone_size: .
cdr3_nt: TGTGCCTGGAGTGTACCCCCGGGTAATTCACCCCTCCACTTT
cdr3_aa: CAWSVPPGNSPLHF

v_call: TRBV10-3
d_call: .
j_call: TRBJ2-1
clone_size: few
cdr3_nt: TGTGCCATCAGTGATGCCAGGCAGTACAATGAGCAGTTCTTC
cdr3_aa: CAISDARQYNEQFF

v_call: TRBV5-1
d_call: TRBD2
j_call: TRBJ2-7
clone_size: few
cdr3_nt: TGCGCCAGCAGCTTGCCTACTCCGGGACTAGCGATAAACGAGCAGTACTTC
cdr3_aa: CASSLPTPGLAINEQYF

v_call: TRBV6-5
d_call: .
j_call: TRBJ2-1
clone_size: few
cdr3_nt: TGTGCCACCTCCTCGTTCTACAATGAGCAGTTCTTC
cdr3_aa: CATSSFYNEQFF